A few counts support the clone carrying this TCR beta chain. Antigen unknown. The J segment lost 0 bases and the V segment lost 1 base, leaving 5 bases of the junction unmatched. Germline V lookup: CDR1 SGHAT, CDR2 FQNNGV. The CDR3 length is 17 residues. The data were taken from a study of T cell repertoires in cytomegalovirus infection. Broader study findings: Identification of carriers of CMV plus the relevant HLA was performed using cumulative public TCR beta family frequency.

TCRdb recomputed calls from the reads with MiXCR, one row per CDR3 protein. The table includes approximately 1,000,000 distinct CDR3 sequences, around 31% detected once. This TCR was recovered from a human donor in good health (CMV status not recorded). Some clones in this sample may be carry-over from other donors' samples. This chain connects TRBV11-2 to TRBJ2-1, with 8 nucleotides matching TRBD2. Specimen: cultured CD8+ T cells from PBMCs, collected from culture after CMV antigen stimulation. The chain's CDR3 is CASSLARGGYSYNEQFF. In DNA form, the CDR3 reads TGTGCCAGCAGCTTAGCACGGGGGGGATACTCCTACAATGAGCAGTTCTTC.